This T cell receptor beta chain was retrieved from a study of blood T cell repertoires in COVID-19. The CDR3 has 13 amino acids. Germline values: CDR1 SGHTA, CDR2 FQGNSA. J was trimmed by 3 bases and V by 5 bases; bases with no gene match: 1. Authors' methods: Amplification with reference gene primers provided the estimates of nucleated cell counts. Libraries were prepared by immunoSEQ multiplex PCR; TCRdb keeps only in-frame clonotypes and omits some of them. V and J calls and clone size are those listed in that table; D and trimming were worked out from the DNA. The sample holds some 400,000 clones, about 89% seen once. This study enrolled people aged roughly 18 to 90 from around 26 US geographic areas. Cohorts were assigned according to the clinical history that participants reported. Participants classified as exposed had met a COVID-19 case within 2 weeks before study entry. This clone was observed a single time.

This chain connects TRBV7-2 to TRBJ2-7; 10 bases map to TRBD2. The clonotype originates from a woman in her 40s who had been exposed to COVID-19. Material for sequencing was PBMCs or T cells enriched from blood (not recorded which). The CDR3 nucleotides read TGTGCCAGCAGCGCTAGCGGGAGCTACGAGCAGTACTTC. Translation gives CASSASGSYEQYF.